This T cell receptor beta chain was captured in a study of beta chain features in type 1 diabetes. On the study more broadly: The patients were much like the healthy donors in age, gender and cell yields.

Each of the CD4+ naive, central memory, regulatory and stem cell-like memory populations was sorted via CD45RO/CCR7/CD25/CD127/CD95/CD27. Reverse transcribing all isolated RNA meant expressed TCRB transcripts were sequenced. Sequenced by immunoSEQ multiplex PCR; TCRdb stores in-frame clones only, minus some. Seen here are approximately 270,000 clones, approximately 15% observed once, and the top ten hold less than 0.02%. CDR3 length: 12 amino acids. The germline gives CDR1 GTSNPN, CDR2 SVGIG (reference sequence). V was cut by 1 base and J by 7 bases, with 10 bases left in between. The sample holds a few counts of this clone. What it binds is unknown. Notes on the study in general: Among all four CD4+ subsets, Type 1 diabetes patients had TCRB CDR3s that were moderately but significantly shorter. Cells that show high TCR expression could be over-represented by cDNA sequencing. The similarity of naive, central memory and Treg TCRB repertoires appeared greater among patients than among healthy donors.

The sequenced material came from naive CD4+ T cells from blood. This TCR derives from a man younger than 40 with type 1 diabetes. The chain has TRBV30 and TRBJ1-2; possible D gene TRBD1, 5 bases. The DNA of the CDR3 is TGTGCCTGGAGTGACGCAAGGGGTGGCTACACCTTC. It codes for CAWSDARGGYTF.